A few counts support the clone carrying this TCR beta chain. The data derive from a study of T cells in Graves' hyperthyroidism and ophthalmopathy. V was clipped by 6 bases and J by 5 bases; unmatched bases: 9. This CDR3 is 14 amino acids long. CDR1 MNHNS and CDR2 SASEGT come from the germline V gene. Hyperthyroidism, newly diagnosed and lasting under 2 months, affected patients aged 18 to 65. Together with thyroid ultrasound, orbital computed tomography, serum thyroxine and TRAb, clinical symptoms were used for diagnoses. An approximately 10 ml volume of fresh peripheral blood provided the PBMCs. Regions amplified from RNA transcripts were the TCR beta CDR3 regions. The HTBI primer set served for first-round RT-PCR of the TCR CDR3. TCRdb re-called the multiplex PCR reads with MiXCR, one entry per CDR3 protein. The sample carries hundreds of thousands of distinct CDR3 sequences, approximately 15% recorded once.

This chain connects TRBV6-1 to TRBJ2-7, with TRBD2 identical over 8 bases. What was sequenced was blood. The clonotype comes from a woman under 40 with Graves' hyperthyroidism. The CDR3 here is CASSLAGSPDEQYF. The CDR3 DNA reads TGTGCCAGCAGCCTAGCGGGCTCCCCAGACGAGCAGTACTTC.